Sequencing of this T cell receptor (beta chain) was carried out in a study of blood T cell repertoires in COVID-19 (dated by TCRdb to 2020 to 2021). Background for the entire study: Collaborator samples came from the United States, Italy and Spain and covered acute and convalescent phases of COVID-19. The prospective study material was composed of cDNA or gDNA derived from T cells, B-cell-depleted T cells, or PBMCs. Deeply sampled blood TCRbeta repertoires from subjects exposed to, actively infected with, or recovered from COVID-19 were included in the dataset. The repertoires were released in a freely available public database intended as a resource for research on the immune response to SARS-CoV-2. Samples were obtained from the ongoing ImmuneRACE study (first 160 participants) and from about 1,300 subjects provided by 6 global collaborators. A de-identified subject ID, COVID-19 status, age in years and sex were almost always included in the sample metadata. Where available, HLA class I and class II types were taken from metadata supplied by the sample provider and were not determined by assay-based typing.

Whole blood was collected in K2EDTA tubes by collaborating institutions according to the institutions' own protocols. Collaborator samples were shipped for TCRbeta analysis as frozen whole blood, isolated PBMCs, or DNA extracted from either sample type. The immunoSEQ Assay, a bias-controlled multiplex PCR, was used to amplify TCRbeta CDR3 regions from genomic DNA. As for how the authors treated the data: Within the assay, amplification of reference gene primers was used to estimate how many nucleated cells each sample contained. To quantify the absolute abundance of each unique TCRbeta CDR3 rearrangement, sequence reads were collapsed and filtered. Productive Simpson clonality was computed per sample as the square root of Simpson's diversity index over productive rearrangements. Sourced from immuneACCESS, this table was stored by TCRdb with only in-frame sequences that have V and J called. A share of the clones is absent; for the studies checked, an unresolved V gene accounts for under half, and the remainder has no known explanation. The V and J calls and clone size were taken over from that table, and D and trimming were inferred from the DNA. Within this sample are roughly 200,000 clones, with around 85% of them counted one time only. The ten biggest clones cover around 8% of the sample.

Overall study results and their limits: The quantity of clinical and demographic metadata differed by source and by participant and was supplied without curation.

A note on this clone: Its antigen is currently not known. One base away there is no much larger clone; base qualities are not given.

The germline V gene provides CDR1 SGHTS and CDR2 YDEGEE. The CDR3, from cysteine to phenylalanine, totals 14 residues. Only the CDR3 DNA is retained, 42 bases long and in frame from the first base. The junction carries 10 bases between V and J, which are trimmed by 0 bases and 4 bases respectively. The rearrangement combines TRBV5-8 with TRBJ2-5, with an unclear D gene assignment. Sequenced input: peripheral blood. The sequence was obtained from a woman aged 55 to 70 with acute or convalescent COVID-19. The CDR3 corresponds to CASSLAPVRETQYF. The sequenced DNA: TGTGCCAGCAGCTTGGCCCCGGTAAGAGAGACCCAGTACTTC. The variable domain in full, with residues beyond the CDR3 obtained from the reference TRBV5-8 and TRBJ2-5 genes, is EAGVTQSPTHLIKTRGQQATLRCSPISGHTSVYWYQQALGLGLQFLLWYDEGEERNRGNFPPRFSGRQFPNYSSELNVNALELEDSALYLCASSLAPVRETQYFGPGTRLLVL.